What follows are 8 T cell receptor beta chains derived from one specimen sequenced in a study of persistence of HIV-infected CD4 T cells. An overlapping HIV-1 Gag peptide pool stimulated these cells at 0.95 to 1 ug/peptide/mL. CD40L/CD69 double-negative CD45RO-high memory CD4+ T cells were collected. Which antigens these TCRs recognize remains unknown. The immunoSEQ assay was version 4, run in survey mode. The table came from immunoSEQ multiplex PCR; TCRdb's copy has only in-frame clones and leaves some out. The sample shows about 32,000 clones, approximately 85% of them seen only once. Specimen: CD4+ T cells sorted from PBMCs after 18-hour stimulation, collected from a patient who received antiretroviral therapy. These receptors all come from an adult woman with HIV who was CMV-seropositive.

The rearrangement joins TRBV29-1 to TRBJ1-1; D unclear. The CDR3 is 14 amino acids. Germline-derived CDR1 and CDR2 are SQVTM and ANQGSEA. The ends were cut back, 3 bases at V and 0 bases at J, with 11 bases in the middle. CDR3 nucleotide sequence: TGCAGCGTTGATCCCGGACGGATGAACACTGAAGCTTTCTTT. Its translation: CSVDPGRMNTEAFF.

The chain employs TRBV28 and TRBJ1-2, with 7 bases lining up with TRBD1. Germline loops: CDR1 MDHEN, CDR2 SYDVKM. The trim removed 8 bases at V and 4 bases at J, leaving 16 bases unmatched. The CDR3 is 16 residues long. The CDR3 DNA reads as TGTGCCAGCTCTTATCTAGGGGGCGGGGAGGTCTATGGCTACACCTTC. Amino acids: CASSYLGGGEVYGYTF.

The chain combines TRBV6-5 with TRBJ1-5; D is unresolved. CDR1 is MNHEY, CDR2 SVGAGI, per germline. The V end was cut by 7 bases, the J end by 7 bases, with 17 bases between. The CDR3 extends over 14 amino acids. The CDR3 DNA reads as TGTGCCAGCAAGGGAACGGGTATACAGCAGCCCCAGCATTTT. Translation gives CASKGTGIQQPQHF.

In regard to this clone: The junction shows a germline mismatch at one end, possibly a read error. CDR3 region: CASSQGHGYSYTF. CDR3 DNA: TGTGCCAGCAGCCAGGGGCACGGCTATAGCTACACCTTC. V usage is TRBV3-1 (or the pseudogene TRBV3-2) and J usage is TRBJ1-2, with D possibly TRBD1 on 5 matching bases. Germline-derived CDR1 and CDR2 are LGHDT and YNNKEL (reference sequence). CDR3 length: 13 residues.

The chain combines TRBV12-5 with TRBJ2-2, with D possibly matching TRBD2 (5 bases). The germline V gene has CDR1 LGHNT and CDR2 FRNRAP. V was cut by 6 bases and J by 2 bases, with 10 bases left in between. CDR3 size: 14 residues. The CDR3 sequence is CASGNGLNTGELFF. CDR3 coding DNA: TGTGCTAGTGGGAATGGACTTAACACCGGGGAGCTGTTTTTT.

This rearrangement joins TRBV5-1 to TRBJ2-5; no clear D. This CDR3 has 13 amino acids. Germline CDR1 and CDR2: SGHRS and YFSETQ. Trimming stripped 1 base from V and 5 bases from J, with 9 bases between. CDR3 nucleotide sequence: TGCGCCAGCAGCTTGCAGGACCGGGAGACCCAGTACTTC. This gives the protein CASSLQDRETQYF.

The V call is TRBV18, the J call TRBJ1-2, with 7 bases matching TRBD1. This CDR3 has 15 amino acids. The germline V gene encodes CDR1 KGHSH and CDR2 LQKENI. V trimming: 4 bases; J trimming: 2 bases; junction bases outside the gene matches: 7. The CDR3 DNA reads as TGTGCCAGCTCACTGGGGACAGATAAAAACTATGGCTACACCTTC. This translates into CASSLGTDKNYGYTF.

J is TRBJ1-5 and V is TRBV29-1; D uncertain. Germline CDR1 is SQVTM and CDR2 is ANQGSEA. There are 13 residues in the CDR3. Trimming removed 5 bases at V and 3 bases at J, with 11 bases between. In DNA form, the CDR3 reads TGCAGCGTTAGGGAGACTTTCAATCAGCCCCAGCATTTT. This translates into CSVRETFNQPQHF.